Below are 3 T cell receptor beta chains sequenced from a single sample in a study of T cell responses to AZD1222 COVID-19 vaccine. Libraries were prepared by immunoSEQ multiplex PCR; TCRdb keeps only in-frame clonotypes and omits some of them. Of roughly 150,000 clones in the sample, 88% are singletons; the top ten hold 3% to 3.5%. The starting material was peripheral blood, obtained on day 0 of MenACWY control vaccination. These receptors all stem from an adult in good health.

This chain links TRBV5-1 with TRBJ2-1, with D possibly TRBD2 on 6 matching bases. V lost 6 bases, J lost 5 bases, and 15 bases lay in between. The length of the CDR3 is 14 residues. Looked up from germline, CDR1 is SGHRS and CDR2 is YFSETQ. CDR3 amino acids: CASTPSTGDNEQFF. CDR3 in DNA: TGCGCCAGCACCCCCTCCACGGGGGACAATGAGCAGTTCTTC.

The chain couples TRBV4-1 to TRBJ1-5, with TRBD1 matching over 12 bases. Germline assignment: CDR1 MGHRA and CDR2 YSYEKL. The CDR3 sequence is 18 residues long. Trimming at V came to 3 bases and at J to 8 bases, leaving 14 bases not matched to a gene. The CDR3 nucleotides are TGCGCCAGCAGCCACCTTACTGCCGGGACAGGGGGCATAGAGCCCCAGCATTTT. Its translation is CASSHLTAGTGGIEPQHF.

V usage is TRBV9 and J usage is TRBJ1-2; TRBD1 might be the D (6 bases). V shed 1 base and J shed 5 bases, with 12 bases lying between them. The CDR3 extends over 14 amino acids. The germline V gene has CDR1 SGDLS and CDR2 YYNGEE. This CDR3 reads CASSVSWQGYGYTF. The CDR3 bases are TGTGCCAGCAGCGTAAGTTGGCAGGGGTATGGCTACACCTTC.